This T cell receptor beta chain was obtained from a study of blood T cell repertoires in COVID-19. Study in general: Researchers got acute and convalescent COVID-19 samples from the United States, Italy and Spain. T cells, B-cell-depleted T cells, or PBMCs supplied cDNA or gDNA.

Germline CDR1 reads SGHNT; CDR2 reads YYREEE (reference sequence). V dropped 4 bases and J dropped 2; count of bases not matched to a gene: 5. The CDR3 extends over 15 amino acids. Data came from immunoSEQ multiplex PCR; TCRdb stores just in-frame clones and leaves some out. Of a few hundred thousand clones in the sample, around nine tenths are singletons; the top ten hold about 0.8%. As concerns this clone: The sample has other DNA sequences that encode this CDR3 too.

Sequences were obtained from peripheral blood. This chain links TRBV5-4 with TRBJ2-7; 11 bases are shared with TRBD1. The sequence derives from a man aged 25-45 years with acute or convalescent COVID-19. The CDR3 DNA is TGTGCCAGCAGCCGACCGGGACAGGGGGCCTACGAGCAGTACTTC. Protein: CASSRPGQGAYEQYF.